This T cell receptor (beta chain) was identified in a study of blood T cell repertoires in COVID-19 (dated by TCRdb to about 2020). As for the study more broadly: The collaborator samples originated in the United States, Italy and Spain and spanned the acute and convalescent phases of COVID-19. Where HLA class I and class II types were available, the types were taken from metadata supplied by the sample provider, not from assay-based typing. Subjects who had been exposed to COVID-19, were actively infected with it, or had recovered from it provided the deeply sampled blood TCRbeta repertoires that made up the dataset. The repertoires were made available in a free public database intended to serve as a resource for research on the immune response to SARS-CoV-2. The material from the prospective study consisted of cDNA or gDNA derived from T cells, B-cell-depleted T cells, or PBMCs. Samples were obtained from the ongoing ImmuneRACE study (first 160 participants) and from 1,200 or so subjects provided by 6 global collaborators. The sample metadata nearly always contained a de-identified subject ID, COVID-19 status, age in years and sex.

Participants in the prospective study were enrolled through a virtual design, were aged about 18 to 89 years, and lived in under 25 United States geographic areas. Cohort assignment in the prospective study relied on participant-reported clinical history from a screening survey and a study questionnaire. For ImmuneRACE Cohort 3, a participant was defined as recovered based on two consecutive negative NP/OP PCR tests, clearance by a healthcare professional, or resolution of symptoms. Each participant in the prospective study had whole blood, serum and a nasopharyngeal or oropharyngeal swab collected by mobile phlebotomists. Participants in the prospective study had the option to provide additional blood draws and questionnaires over a roughly 2-month period. Blood samples from the prospective study were shipped frozen or at room temperature prior to DNA extraction. The CDR3 numbers 15 residues from cysteine through phenylalanine. The kept DNA is CDR3 alone, 45 bases in frame from the first base. Trimming removed 6 bases from V and 4 bases from J, leaving 15 bases between the germline ends. Sequences MDHEN (CDR1) and SYDVKM (CDR2) are obtained from the germline V gene.

As concerns this clone: The specificity of this receptor is unknown. No qualities accompany the bases; no much larger clone lies one base away.

TCRbeta CDR3 regions were amplified from genomic DNA by means of the immunoSEQ Assay, a bias-controlled multiplex PCR. As for how the authors treated the data: Nucleated cell counts per sample were estimated from amplification of reference gene primers within the assay. Sequence reads were collapsed and filtered to measure the absolute abundance of every unique TCRbeta CDR3 rearrangement. For each sample, productive Simpson clonality was calculated as the square root of Simpson's diversity index across productive rearrangements. TCRdb stores this immuneACCESS table with in-frame sequences only. Part of the clones is absent; in the studies checked, under half of the shortfall reflects unresolved V genes, and no reason is known for the rest. V and J calls and clone size are given by that table; D and trimming were obtained from the DNA. The sample data list over 200,000 clones, and approximately 84% of these were observed just once. The leading ten clones occupy about 14% of the sample.

The paper as a whole reports these results and caveats: The amount of clinical and demographic metadata varied by source and participant and was provided uncurated.

This clonotype was obtained from a man between 18 and 35 years old who had recovered from COVID-19. Material: PBMCs or T cells enriched from blood (not recorded which). The V gene is TRBV28 and the J gene is TRBJ1-4; the D gene is perhaps TRBD1, from 5 matching bases. CDR3 loop: CASSLGGTFNEKLFF. The sequence in DNA is TGTGCCAGCAGCTTGGGGGGGACTTTTAATGAAAAACTGTTTTTT.